This is a list of T cell receptor beta chains from one sample in a study of T cell responses to AZD1222 COVID-19 vaccine. Some clones are missing from TCRdb's copy, which holds only in-frame ones; the method was immunoSEQ multiplex PCR. The sample records about 160,000 clones, around nine tenths being singletons. The sequencing used peripheral blood, collected on day 0 of AZD1222 vaccination. The receptor set was obtained from an adult in good health. Each CDR3 is given with its conserved first and last residue. D genes are given only for firm matches. Clone size, where shown, is once, few, many, or a class for clones that have expanded.

clone size	V gene	J gene	D gene	CDR3 protein	CDR3 DNA
NA	TRBV3-1/TRBV3-2	TRBJ1-2	NA	CASSRRFNYGYTF	TGTGCCAGCAGTCGACGATTTAACTATGGCTACACCTTC
few	TRBV5-1	TRBJ1-2	TRBD1	CASSPGTGPSGGYTF	TGCGCCAGCAGCCCCGGGACAGGGCCGTCGGGAGGCTACACCTTC
NA	TRBV3-1/TRBV3-2	TRBJ1-5	NA	CASSQGDKGCYQPQHF	TGTGCCAGCAGCCAGGGGGACAAGGGATGTTATCAGCCCCAGCATTTT
NA	TRBV6-5	TRBJ1-5	NA	CASSYAGGSNQPQHF	TGTGCCAGCAGTTACGCGGGGGGGAGCAATCAGCCCCAGCATTTT
few	TRBV5-6	TRBJ2-7	NA	CASSLAAYEQYF	TGTGCCAGCAGCTTGGCTGCTTACGAGCAGTACTTC
NA	TRBV18	TRBJ1-6	NA	CASSPDLSYNSPLHF	TGTGCCAGCTCACCAGATCTCTCCTATAATTCACCCCTCCACTTT
NA	TRBV9	TRBJ2-7	NA	CASSAGWEQYF	TGTGCCAGCAGCGCCGGCTGGGAGCAGTACTTC
once	TRBV29-1	TRBJ2-2	TRBD1	CSVESQGVGGELFF	TGCAGCGTTGAGTCACAGGGGGTCGGCGGGGAGCTGTTTTTT
NA	TRBV28	TRBJ2-5	NA	CASSPPSGEETQYF	TGTGCCAGCAGTCCCCCATCGGGAGAGGAGACCCAGTACTTC
NA	TRBV19	TRBJ2-5	NA	CASSDQETQYF	TGTGCCAGTAGCGACCAAGAGACCCAGTACTTC
NA	TRBV6-6	TRBJ1-1	TRBD1	CASRMGIGTANTEAFF	TGTGCCAGCAGGATGGGGATAGGGACAGCCAACACTGAAGCTTTCTTT
NA	TRBV7-2	TRBJ1-2	NA	CASSQRHGPPDGYTF	TGTGCCAGCAGCCAACGCCACGGACCGCCCGATGGCTACACCTTC
NA	TRBV27	TRBJ2-3	NA	CASSLDPGHTDTQYF	TGTGCCAGCAGTTTGGACCCCGGCCACACAGATACGCAGTATTTT
NA	TRBV10-3	TRBJ1-6	NA	CAIRVTGNSRSPLHF	TGTGCCATCAGGGTCACAGGGAACTCGCGCTCACCCCTCCACTTT
NA	TRBV6-5	TRBJ1-1	NA	CASSYSSTGVNTEAFF	TGTGCCAGCAGTTACTCTTCAACAGGCGTGAACACTGAAGCTTTCTTT
NA	TRBV6-4	TRBJ2-2	NA	CASSAGPVNTGELFF	TGTGCCAGCAGTGCCGGACCGGTGAACACCGGGGAGCTGTTTTTT
once	TRBV5-6	TRBJ1-2	TRBD1	CASSPLTYDRGGYGYTF	TGTGCCAGCAGCCCCTTAACCTATGACAGGGGTGGCTATGGCTACACCTTC
NA	TRBV2	TRBJ2-7	TRBD1	CASSPWTGVNYEQYF	TGTGCCAGCAGCCCCTGGACAGGGGTTAACTACGAGCAGTACTTC
once	TRBV7-9	TRBJ2-1	TRBD1	CASSWPTGASSYNEQFF	TGTGCCAGCAGCTGGCCGACAGGGGCGAGCTCCTACAATGAGCAGTTCTTC
few	TRBV4-3	TRBJ2-3	TRBD2	CASSLTSGDKAGTDTQYF	TGCGCCAGCAGCCTTACTAGCGGGGACAAAGCCGGGACAGATACGCAGTATTTT
NA	TRBV7-2	TRBJ1-5	NA	CASSFIVQNNQPQHF	TGTGCCAGCAGCTTCATTGTCCAAAACAATCAGCCCCAGCATTTT
NA	TRBV28	TRBJ1-6	NA	CATSDRNSPLHF	TGTGCCACCTCGGACCGAAATTCACCCCTCCACTTT
NA	TRBV4-2	TRBJ1-1	NA	CASSQDANTEAFF	TGTGCCAGCAGCCAAGATGCGAACACTGAAGCTTTCTTT
NA	TRBV6-5	TRBJ2-3	NA	CANRGPLTDTQYF	TGTGCCAACCGGGGGCCCCTCACAGATACGCAGTATTTT
NA	TRBV5-4	TRBJ2-1	TRBD2	CASSPLAGRAPNEQFF	TGTGCCAGCAGCCCACTTGCCGGGAGGGCTCCCAATGAGCAGTTCTTC
NA	TRBV19	TRBJ2-1	TRBD2	CASKREVAGNNEQFF	TGTGCCAGTAAAAGGGAGGTAGCGGGGAACAATGAGCAGTTCTTC
NA	TRBV5-1	TRBJ2-3	TRBD2	CASSSTSGYPGTQYF	TGCGCCAGCAGCTCGACTAGCGGATACCCTGGGACGCAGTATTTT
NA	TRBV4-3	TRBJ1-1	NA	CASSQDEGVGTEAFF	TGCGCCAGCAGCCAAGACGAGGGAGTAGGCACTGAAGCTTTCTTT
NA	TRBV2	TRBJ2-1	TRBD2	CASSLELAGSNEQFF	TGTGCCAGCAGCCTCGAACTAGCGGGGAGCAATGAGCAGTTCTTC
few	TRBV2	TRBJ1-5	TRBD1	CASSVTRQGDQPQHF	TGTGCCAGCAGTGTAACAAGACAGGGGGATCAGCCCCAGCATTTT
NA	TRBV27	TRBJ1-1	TRBD1	CASSIRRAWDVRPQGVTNTEAFF	TGTGCCAGCAGTATCCGTCGGGCTTGGGACGTCCGTCCGCAGGGGGTTACGAACACTGAAGCTTTCTTT
NA	TRBV5-6	TRBJ1-1	NA	CASSFFGRNTEAFF	TGTGCCAGCAGCTTCTTTGGGAGGAACACTGAAGCTTTCTTT
NA	TRBV4-3	TRBJ2-7	NA	CASSLDLTRGTEQYF	TGCGCCAGCAGCCTCGATCTAACCCGGGGGACCGAGCAGTACTTC
NA	TRBV10-3	TRBJ1-1	TRBD1	CAIRGQAARTGTEAFF	TGTGCCATCAGGGGACAGGCGGCCCGAACCGGCACTGAAGCTTTCTTT
few	TRBV19	TRBJ2-2	NA	CASTQARYTGELFF	TGTGCCAGTACACAGGCTCGGTACACCGGGGAGCTGTTTTTT
NA	TRBV5-8	TRBJ2-3	NA	CASSPTGSTDTQYF	TGTGCCAGCAGCCCCACAGGGAGCACAGATACGCAGTATTTT
NA	TRBV30	TRBJ1-2	NA	CAWSLGRWNYGYTF	TGTGCCTGGAGTCTGGGACGATGGAACTATGGCTACACCTTC
once	TRBV9	TRBJ2-3	TRBD1	CASSVGDSYTDTQYF	TGTGCCAGCAGCGTAGGGGACAGTTACACAGATACGCAGTATTTT
NA	TRBV5-6	TRBJ2-7	NA	CASSLTGEQYF	TGTGCCAGCAGCTTGACCGGCGAGCAGTACTTC
NA	TRBV7-2	TRBJ2-3	NA	CASSSNGGANTDTQYF	TGTGCCAGCAGCTCGAACGGCGGGGCTAACACAGATACGCAGTATTTT
NA	TRBV3-1/TRBV3-2	TRBJ2-6	NA	CASSQEKGAGANVLTF	TGTGCCAGCAGCCAAGAAAAGGGGGCTGGGGCCAACGTCCTGACTTTC
NA	TRBV10-3	TRBJ2-1	TRBD2	CAISESGRGSYNEQFF	TGTGCCATCAGTGAGTCGGGGCGGGGGAGCTACAATGAGCAGTTCTTC
once	TRBV7-2	TRBJ2-2	NA	CASSSDSHGTGELFF	TGTGCCAGCAGTTCGGACTCCCACGGTACCGGGGAGCTGTTTTTT
NA	TRBV4-3	TRBJ1-6	NA	CASSQAETGGVGVSPLHF	TGCGCCAGCAGCCAAGCGGAAACAGGTGGGGTGGGTGTTTCACCCCTCCACTTT
NA	TRBV19	TRBJ1-1	NA	CASSATQRKNTEAFF	TGTGCCAGTAGTGCGACCCAAAGAAAGAACACTGAAGCTTTCTTT
NA	TRBV4-1	TRBJ1-1	NA	CASSQEPGNTEAFF	TGCGCCAGCAGCCAAGAACCGGGGAACACTGAAGCTTTCTTT
NA	TRBV2	TRBJ1-6	NA	CASKKTVSSYNSPLHF	TGTGCCAGCAAGAAGACGGTGAGCTCCTATAATTCACCCCTCCACTTT
NA	TRBV19	TRBJ1-4	NA	CASTMGHSNEKLFF	TGTGCCAGTACCATGGGACATTCGAATGAAAAACTGTTTTTT